Listed here are 19 T cell receptor beta chains from one sample, sequenced in a study of cytomegalovirus exposure and HLA in healthy donors. PCR used 60 Vbeta primers and 13 Jbeta primers. TCRdb's copy holds only in-frame clones and misses some; the assay was immunoSEQ multiplex PCR. This sample carries about 140,000 clones, approximately 57% of them seen once, and the ten largest clones take about 1.7%. The sample was PBMCs. The source is a male donor in good health and CMV-seronegative.

This clone has just a few counts. This chain uses TRBV4-3 with TRBJ2-7; no reliable D call. Trimming took off 2 bases at V and 4 bases at J, with 12 bases between the two ends. The CDR3 spans 14 residues. Germline V CDR1 and CDR2: LGHNA, YSLEER. DNA for the CDR3: TGCGCCAGCAGCCAACGAGCCTCGAATTACGAGCAGTACTTC. It is translated as CASSQRASNYEQYF.

This chain connects TRBV7-8 to TRBJ1-3, with D uncertain. CDR1 and CDR2 from the germline V gene are SGHVS and FQNEAQ. The germline V and J ends were trimmed by 2 bases and 0 bases, with 14 bases remaining between them. CDR3 length: 17 amino acids. The CDR3 region is CASSLLTVRVSGNTIYF. The CDR3 nucleotides are TGTGCCAGCAGCTTACTTACGGTCCGGGTCTCTGGAAACACCATATATTTT.

The chain employs TRBV30 and TRBJ1-5; D not certain. Trimming stripped 1 base from V and 0 bases from J, with 7 bases between. This CDR3 comprises 14 residues. Germline V gene lookup returns CDR1 GTSNPN and CDR2 SVGIG (reference sequence). The CDR3 DNA is TGTGCCTGGAGTGCTTCAGATAGCAATCAGCCCCAGCATTTT. The encoded protein is CAWSASDSNQPQHF.

This sequence joins TRBV7-9 and TRBJ1-1; the match to TRBD1 covers 11 bases. V was pared by 8 bases and J by 3 bases, with 8 bases of the junction left unmatched. CDR1 is SEHNR and CDR2 is FQNEAQ in the germline V gene (reference sequence). The CDR3 is 15 amino acids. CDR3 sequence: CASDISGQGDTEAFF. The CDR3 region has the DNA TGTGCCAGCGACATATCGGGACAGGGGGACACTGAAGCTTTCTTT.

This rearrangement joins TRBV23-1 to TRBJ2-7, with TRBD1 matching 11 bases. TRBV23-1 falls under the ORF class, with uncertain function. The CDR3 length is 14 residues. After removal of 0 bases from V and 5 bases from J, the junction contained 0 bases not matched to a gene. CDR3 in amino acids: CASSQSGQGDEQYF. The CDR3 nucleotides are TGCGCCAGCAGTCAATCGGGACAGGGGGACGAGCAGTACTTC.

V usage is TRBV6-1 and J usage is TRBJ2-1; TRBD1 matches 8 bases. Germline V lookup: CDR1 MNHNS, CDR2 SASEGT. Trimming took 4 bases from V and 0 from J; bases not matched to a gene: 5. The CDR3 sequence is 16 residues long. In nucleotides, the CDR3 is TGTGCCAGCAGTGTCGGACAGGGCTTCTCCTACAATGAGCAGTTCTTC. Protein sequence: CASSVGQGFSYNEQFF.

This chain uses TRBV25-1 with TRBJ1-1; 7 bases fit TRBD1. Germline-derived CDR1 and CDR2 are MGHDK and SYGVNS. CDR3 size: 17 residues. The V segment lost 6 bases and the J segment 1 base; nucleotides outside the gene matches: 14. This CDR3 reads CASSYDRALLPNTEAFF. CDR3 bases: TGTGCCAGCAGCTACGACAGGGCCCTCTTGCCGAACACTGAAGCTTTCTTT.

This chain links TRBV5-1 with TRBJ1-1; D might be TRBD1 (5 bases). The V and J ends lost 0 bases and 3 bases respectively, with 12 bases between them. Germline V gene sequence: CDR1 SGHRS, CDR2 YFSETQ. The CDR3 loop spans 15 amino acids. The CDR3 nucleotides are TGCGCCAGCAGCTTGGAGGGGTTAGGCCACACTGAAGCTTTCTTT. This encodes CASSLEGLGHTEAFF.

This chain connects TRBV11-2 to TRBJ1-6; a possible D gene is TRBD1 (5 bases). CDR3 size: 13 residues. Germline V lookup: CDR1 SGHAT, CDR2 FQNNGV. With 4 bases removed from V and 14 bases from J, the gap between germline ends came to 15 bases. CDR3 loop: CASSSQTTRALHF. The CDR3 region has the DNA TGTGCCAGCAGCTCCCAGACAACCAGGGCCCTCCACTTT. The full variable domain, its missing parts supplied by reference TRBV11-2 and TRBJ1-6, is EAGVAQSPRYKIIEKRQSVAFWCNPISGHATLYWYQQILGQGPKLLIQFQNNGVVDDSQLPKDRFSAERLKGVDSTLKIQPAKLEDSAVYLCASSSQTTRALHFGNGTRLTVT.

This chain links TRBV6-4 with TRBJ1-5, with TRBD1 as a possible D gene (6 bases). This CDR3 has 16 amino acids. Trimming removed 7 bases from V and 3 bases from J, with 19 bases in between. Germline V CDR1 and CDR2: MRHNA, SNTAGT. The CDR3, as DNA: TGTGCCAGCACTCGGACAGAAATCTACTCCAATCAGCCCCAGCATTTT. The encoded protein is CASTRTEIYSNQPQHF.

The V and J genes are TRBV11-2 and TRBJ2-7; TRBD2 agrees at 9 bases. The CDR3 is 13 amino acids. Germline V CDR1 and CDR2: SGHAT, FQNNGV. The V gene end was trimmed by 2 bases and the J gene end by 5 bases; junction bases not matched to a gene: 1. The CDR3 DNA sequence: TGTGCCAGCAGCTTACGGACTAGCGACGAGCAGTACTTC. Protein product: CASSLRTSDEQYF.

The rearrangement links TRBV7-2 to TRBJ1-3; 8 nucleotides line up with TRBD1. CDR1 and CDR2 from the germline V gene are SGHTA and FQGNSA. Losses at the gene ends were 3 bases for V and 4 bases for J; bases not matched to a gene: 5. This CDR3 contains 15 residues. The DNA for the CDR3 is TGTGCCAGCAGCTTCAGGGGGCTACGGGGAAACACCATATATTTT. Protein product: CASSFRGLRGNTIYF.

This rearrangement joins TRBV28 to TRBJ1-5; 8 nucleotides align to TRBD1. Trimming cost V 6 bases and J 5 bases; bases outside gene matches: 6. The CDR3 consists of 14 residues. Germline V gene data show CDR1 as MDHEN and CDR2 as SYDVKM. The CDR3 here is CASSPRTGHQPQHF. The CDR3 DNA reads as TGTGCCAGCAGCCCTAGGACAGGGCATCAGCCCCAGCATTTT.

V gene TRBV12-2 combines with J gene TRBJ1-1; TRBD1 was called by the table and not checked on the DNA. TRBV12-2 is recorded as a pseudogene. This CDR3 is built from 18 residues. CDR3 in amino acids: CASRLGGDRSLTNTEAFF. As DNA, the CDR3 is TGTGCAAGTCGCTTAGGGGGGGACAGGTCCCTCACGAACACTGAAGCTTTCTTT.

The V and J genes are TRBV7-9 and TRBJ2-1, with 7 positions matching TRBD1. This CDR3 contains 13 residues. The germline gives CDR1 SEHNR, CDR2 FQNEAQ (reference sequence). V was clipped by 6 bases and J by 6 bases; unmatched bases: 5. CDR3 sequence: CASSRGQLNEQFF. In nucleotides, the CDR3 is TGTGCCAGCAGTCGGGGACAGCTCAATGAGCAGTTCTTC.

Regarding this clone: Sequence at one end of the junction differs from germline and may be a read error. This chain links TRBV5-1 with TRBJ1-2; 8 nucleotides agree with TRBD1. CDR3 length equals 15 residues. Germline assignment: CDR1 SGHRS and CDR2 YFSETQ. The CDR3 sequence: CSSSLGDRQAYGYTF. In DNA, the CDR3 is TGCTCCAGCAGCTTGGGGGACAGGCAAGCCTATGGCTACACCTTC. Together with reference TRBV5-1 and TRBJ1-2, the CDR3 gives the full variable domain: KAGVTQTPRYLIKTRGQQVTLSCSPISGHRSVSWYQQTPGQGLQFLFEYFSETQRNKGNFPGRFSGRQFSNSRSEMNVSTLELGDSALYLCSSSLGDRQAYGYTFGSGTRLTVV.

This chain uses TRBV29-1 with TRBJ1-1, with unresolved D. V was trimmed by 4 bases and J by 1 base, leaving 13 bases between them. CDR1 is SQVTM and CDR2 is ANQGSEA in the germline V gene. CDR3 size: 14 residues. The CDR3 loop reads CSVGRRTPNTEAFF. The CDR3 DNA is TGCAGCGTTGGTAGAAGAACCCCGAACACTGAAGCTTTCTTT.

This clone showed up just a few times. V is TRBV19 and J is TRBJ2-7; 7 positions match TRBD1. The CDR3 is made up of 13 amino acids. Per the germline V gene, CDR1 is LNHDA and CDR2 is SQIVND (reference sequence). Trimming took 9 bases from V and 1 from J; bases not matched to a gene: 6. The CDR3 loop reads CASARDRSYEQYF. DNA for the CDR3: TGTGCCAGCGCGAGGGACAGATCCTACGAGCAGTACTTC.

Details on this clone: This CDR3 is also generated by other DNA sequences in the sample. The genes are TRBV19 and TRBJ1-1; unclear D gene. The CDR3 runs 15 residues. Trimming took off 2 bases at V and 1 base at J, with 11 bases between the two ends. Germline lookup yields CDR1 LNHDA and CDR2 SQIVND (reference sequence). CDR3 sequence reads: CASSILPVQNTEAFF. The CDR3 DNA reads as TGTGCCAGTAGTATATTGCCAGTTCAGAACACTGAAGCTTTCTTT. Filled out from reference TRBV19 and TRBJ1-1, the complete variable domain reads DGGITQSPKYLFRKEGQNVTLSCEQNLNHDAMYWYRQDPGQGLRLIYYSQIVNDFQKGDIAEGYSVSREKKESFPLTVTSAQKNPTAFYLCASSILPVQNTEAFFGQGTRLTVV.